The entry that follows covers one T cell receptor (beta chain) sequence. What it binds is unknown. This record comes from a study of T cells in Graves' hyperthyroidism and ophthalmopathy. Turning to the study itself: It was at initial diagnosis, before any treatment, that peripheral blood was collected. General observations from the study: A 13 V-J signature model discriminated ophthalmopathy versus stable hyperthyroidism.

The TCR beta CDR3 regions underwent amplification using RNA transcripts as the source. The HTBI set primed first-round TCR CDR3 RT-PCR. TCRdb processed the multiplex PCR reads anew with MiXCR; each CDR3 protein has one entry. The repertoire has approximately 330,000 distinct CDR3 sequences, about an eighth of them found once; the top ten carry 30% to 40%. Thyroid ultrasound, orbital computed tomography, clinical symptoms, and serum thyroxine and TRAb underpinned diagnoses. The CDR3 covers 13 residues. CDR1 is LNHDA and CDR2 is SQIVND in the germline V gene (reference sequence). The V end lost 4 bases, the J end lost 6 bases, and 13 bases lay between the germline ends.

The rearrangement uses TRBV19 and TRBJ2-7, with D unresolved. The TCR sequence derives from a woman aged 40-49 years with Graves' ophthalmopathy. The sequenced material came from blood. The CDR3 sequence is CASSRSAVGEQYF. CDR3 nucleotides: TGTGCCAGTAGTAGATCGGCAGTTGGCGAGCAGTACTTC. Complete variable domain (other parts from reference TRBV19 and TRBJ2-7): DGGITQSPKYLFRKEGQNVTLSCEQNLNHDAMYWYRQDPGQGLRLIYYSQIVNDFQKGDIAEGYSVSREKKESFPLTVTSAQKNPTAFYLCASSRSAVGEQYFGPGTRLTVT.